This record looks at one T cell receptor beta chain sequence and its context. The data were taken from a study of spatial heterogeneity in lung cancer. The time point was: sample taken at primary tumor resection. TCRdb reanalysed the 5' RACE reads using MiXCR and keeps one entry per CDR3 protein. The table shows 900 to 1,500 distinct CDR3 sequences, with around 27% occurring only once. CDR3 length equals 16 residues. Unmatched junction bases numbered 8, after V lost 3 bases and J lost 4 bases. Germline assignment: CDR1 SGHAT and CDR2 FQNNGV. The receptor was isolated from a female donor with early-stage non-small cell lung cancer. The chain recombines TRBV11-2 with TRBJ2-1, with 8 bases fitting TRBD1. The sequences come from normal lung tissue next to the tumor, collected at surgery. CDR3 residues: CASSFPGTGGYNEQFF. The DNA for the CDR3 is TGTGCCAGCAGCTTCCCCGGGACAGGTGGATACAATGAGCAGTTCTTC.